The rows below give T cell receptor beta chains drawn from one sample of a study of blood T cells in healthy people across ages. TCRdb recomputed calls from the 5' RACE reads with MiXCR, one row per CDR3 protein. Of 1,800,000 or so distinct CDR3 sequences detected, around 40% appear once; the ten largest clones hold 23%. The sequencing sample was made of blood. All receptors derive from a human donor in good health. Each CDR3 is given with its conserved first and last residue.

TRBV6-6	CASSEGSRSYNEQFF
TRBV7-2	CASSSWGSSYNEQFF
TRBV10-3	CASKGTQETQYF
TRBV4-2	CASSRTSYGQYF
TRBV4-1	CASSLRVGSTDTQYF
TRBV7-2	CASSLVVRGNEQYF
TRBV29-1	CSVGAGESEQFF
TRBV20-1	CSASRTSGGTNKQFF
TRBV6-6	CASHRVLRQGGDQPQHF
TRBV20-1	CSATGQSYEQYF
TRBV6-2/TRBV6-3	CASTLTVYNEQFF
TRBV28	CASSFIRQNTNEKLFF
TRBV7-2	CASSGYTGGVTDTQYF
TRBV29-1	CSVETYRDAIHRGTQYF
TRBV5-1	CASSAPGTGMLLELFF
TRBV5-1	CASTSLGGSSGYTF
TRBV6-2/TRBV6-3	CASSYRLAGQYF
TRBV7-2	CASSLEVASTDTQYF
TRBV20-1	CSASPLGGGADTQYF
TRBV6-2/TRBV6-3	CASSTVGQREAFF
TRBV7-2	CASSLAVPGQGGYTF
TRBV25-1	CASSEGPYGTNYGYTF
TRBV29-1	CSVEEGTYEQYF
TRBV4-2	CASSQETSGFDTQYF
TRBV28	CASSPGGSSGANVLTF
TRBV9	CASSPQGREDSGANVLTF
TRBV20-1	CSALGVDTEAFF
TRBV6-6	CASSYFKNTEAFF
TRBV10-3	CAISDSSFGGYTF
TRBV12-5	CASGPPGPVGGYTF